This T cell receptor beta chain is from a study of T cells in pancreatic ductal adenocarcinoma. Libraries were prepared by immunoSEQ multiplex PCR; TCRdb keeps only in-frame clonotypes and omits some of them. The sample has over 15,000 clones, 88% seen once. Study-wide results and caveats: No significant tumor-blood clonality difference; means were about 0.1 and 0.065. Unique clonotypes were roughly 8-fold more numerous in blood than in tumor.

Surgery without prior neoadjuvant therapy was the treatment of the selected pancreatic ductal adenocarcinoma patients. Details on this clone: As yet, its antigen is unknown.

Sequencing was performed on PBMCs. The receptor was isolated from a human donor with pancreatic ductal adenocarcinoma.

The CDR3 here is CASSLTRGNEQFF. DNA of the CDR3: TGTGCCAGCAGCTTGACTAGAGGGAATGAGCAGTTCTTC. The chain has TRBV5-6 and TRBJ2-1; possibly TRBD2 for D (5 bases). CDR1 and CDR2 (germline): SGHDT, YYEEEE. This CDR3 spans 13 amino acids. Trimming removed 1 base at V and 7 bases at J, with 9 bases between.